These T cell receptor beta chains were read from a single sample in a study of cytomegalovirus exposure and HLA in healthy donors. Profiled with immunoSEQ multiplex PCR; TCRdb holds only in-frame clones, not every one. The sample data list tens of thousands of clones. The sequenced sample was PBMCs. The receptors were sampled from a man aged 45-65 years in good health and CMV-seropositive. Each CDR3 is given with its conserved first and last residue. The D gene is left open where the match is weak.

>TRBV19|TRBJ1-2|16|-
TGTGCCAGTAGTATAGGCGGCCGAGTAGCTAACTATGGCTACACCTTC
CASSIGGRVANYGYTF
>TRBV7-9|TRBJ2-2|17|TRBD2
TGTGCCAGCAGCACGACTAGCGGGAGGGCGGTCACCGGGGAGCTGTTTTTT
CASSTTSGRAVTGELFF
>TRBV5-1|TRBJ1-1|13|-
TGCGCCAGCGCCATCAGGGAGAACACTGAAGCTTTCTTT
CASAIRENTEAFF
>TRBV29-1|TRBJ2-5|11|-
TGCAGCGTTGATGGAGGAGAGACCCAGTACTTC
CSVDGGETQYF
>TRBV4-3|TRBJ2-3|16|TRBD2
TGCGCCAGCAGCCAAGAAGTAGCGGGAGAGGTAGATACGCAGTATTTT
CASSQEVAGEVDTQYF
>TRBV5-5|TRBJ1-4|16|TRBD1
TGTGCCAGCAGCTCACAGGACAGGGGGCGTGGAGAAAAACTGTTTTTT
CASSSQDRGRGEKLFF
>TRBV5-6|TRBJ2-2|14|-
TGTGCCAGCAGGGTGGCGGGTAGCACCGGGGAGCTGTTTTTT
CASRVAGSTGELFF
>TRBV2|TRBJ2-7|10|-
TGTGCCAGCAGGGAGCGGGCCTCGTACTTC
CASRERASYF
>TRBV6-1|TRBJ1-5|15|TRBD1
TGTGCCAGCACCTCGGAGACAGGGCAAAATCAGCCCCAGCATTTT
CASTSETGQNQPQHF
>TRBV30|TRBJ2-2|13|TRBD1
TGTGCCTGGAGCGCGACAGGGGCCGGGGAGCTGTTTTTT
CAWSATGAGELFF
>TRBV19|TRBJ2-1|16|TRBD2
TGTGCCAGTAGCAAGACTAGCGGTGGCTCCTACAATGAGCAGTTCTTC
CASSKTSGGSYNEQFF
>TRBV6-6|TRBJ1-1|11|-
TGTGCCAGCAGTCGGTCCACTGAAGCTTTCTTT
CASSRSTEAFF
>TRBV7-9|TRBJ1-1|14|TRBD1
TGTGCCAGCAGCTTTAGGCAGGGGGCGGGTGAAGCTTTCTTT
CASSFRQGAGEAFF
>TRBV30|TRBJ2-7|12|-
TGTGCCTGGAGTACAGTTACCTACGAGCAGTACTTC
CAWSTVTYEQYF
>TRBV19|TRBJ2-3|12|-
TGTGCCACCTGGGGCCGCACAGATACGCAGTATTTT
CATWGRTDTQYF
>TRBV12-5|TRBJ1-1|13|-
TGTGCTAGTGGGATCGACAGGTCCCGGGAAGCTTTCTTT
CASGIDRSREAFF
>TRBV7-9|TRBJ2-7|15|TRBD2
TGTGCCAGCAGCTTAGAAGCGGGAGTAGGTTACGAGCAGTACTTC
CASSLEAGVGYEQYF
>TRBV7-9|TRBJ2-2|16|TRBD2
TGTGCCAGCAGCCCCGGACTAGCGGGGAACACCGGGGAGCTGTTTTTT
CASSPGLAGNTGELFF
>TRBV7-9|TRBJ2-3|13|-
TGTGCCAGCAGCTTTAGAGGCACAGATACGCAGTATTTT
CASSFRGTDTQYF
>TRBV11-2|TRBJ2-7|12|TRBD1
TGTGCCAGCAGCTCCAGGACAGGCGAGCAGTACTTC
CASSSRTGEQYF
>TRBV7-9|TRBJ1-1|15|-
TGTGCCAGCAGCTCGGGGTTCACGGAGAACACTGAAGCTTTCTTT
CASSSGFTENTEAFF
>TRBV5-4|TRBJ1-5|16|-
TGTGCCAGCAGCCGAATAACTTGCGGGCCGGATCAGCCCCAGCATTTT
CASSRITCGPDQPQHF
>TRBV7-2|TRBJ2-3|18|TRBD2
TGTGCCAGCAGCTCGTACCCCCCTACTAGCGGGAGGGCGGGGACGCAGTATTTT
CASSSYPPTSGRAGTQYF
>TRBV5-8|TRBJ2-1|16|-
TGTGCCAGCAGCTTGAGGAGGGTAGCGCCCTACAATGAGCAGTTCTTC
CASSLRRVAPYNEQFF
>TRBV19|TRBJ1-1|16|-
TGTGCCAGTAGTATATCAGCCCTGCGAGGTAGCACTGAAGCTTTCTTT
CASSISALRGSTEAFF
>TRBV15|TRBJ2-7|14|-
TGTGCCACCAGCGGCAGGCTTGACTCCTACGAGCAGTACTTC
CATSGRLDSYEQYF
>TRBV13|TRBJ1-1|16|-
TGTGCCAGCAGCCCGTCGGCGGGGGCGCGGGTCACTGAAGCTTTCTTT
CASSPSAGARVTEAFF
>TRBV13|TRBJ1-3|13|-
TGTGCCAGCCGGGAGGGTCCACGAAACACCATATATTTT
CASREGPRNTIYF
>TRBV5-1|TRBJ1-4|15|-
TGCGCCAGCACCCCGGGAGGGTGGTCTAATGAAAAACTGTTTTTT
CASTPGGWSNEKLFF
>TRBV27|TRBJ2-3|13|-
TGTGCCAGCAGATCTACAGGGACAGATACGCAGTATTTT
CASRSTGTDTQYF
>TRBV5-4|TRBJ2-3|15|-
TGTGCCAGCAGCATTAGACTAGATGGTGCAGATACGCAGTATTTT
CASSIRLDGADTQYF
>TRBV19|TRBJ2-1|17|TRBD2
TGTGCCAGTAGAAGACTAGCGGGAAGGGGCTCCTACAATGAGCAGTTCTTC
CASRRLAGRGSYNEQFF